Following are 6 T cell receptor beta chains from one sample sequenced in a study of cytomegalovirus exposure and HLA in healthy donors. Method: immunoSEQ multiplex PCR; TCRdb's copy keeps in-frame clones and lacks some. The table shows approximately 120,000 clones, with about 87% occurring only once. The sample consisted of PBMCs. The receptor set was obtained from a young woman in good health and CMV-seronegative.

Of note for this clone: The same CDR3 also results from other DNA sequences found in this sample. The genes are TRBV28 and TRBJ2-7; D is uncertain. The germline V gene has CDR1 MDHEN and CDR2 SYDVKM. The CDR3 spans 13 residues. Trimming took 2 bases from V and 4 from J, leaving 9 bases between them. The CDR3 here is CASSLGPGYEQYF. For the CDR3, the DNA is TGTGCCAGCAGTTTAGGGCCTGGATACGAGCAGTACTTC.

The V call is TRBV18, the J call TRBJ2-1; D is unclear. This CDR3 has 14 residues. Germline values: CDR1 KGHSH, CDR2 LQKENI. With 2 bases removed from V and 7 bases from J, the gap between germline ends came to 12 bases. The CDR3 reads CASSPVSSLNEQFF. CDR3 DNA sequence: TGTGCCAGCTCACCAGTCAGTTCGCTGAATGAGCAGTTCTTC.

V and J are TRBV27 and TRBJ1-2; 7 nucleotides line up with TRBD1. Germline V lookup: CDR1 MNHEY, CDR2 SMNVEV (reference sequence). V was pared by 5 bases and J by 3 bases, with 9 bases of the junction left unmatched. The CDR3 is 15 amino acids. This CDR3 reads CASSASAGGYYGYTF. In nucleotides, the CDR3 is TGTGCCAGCAGTGCCTCCGCAGGGGGGTACTATGGCTACACCTTC.

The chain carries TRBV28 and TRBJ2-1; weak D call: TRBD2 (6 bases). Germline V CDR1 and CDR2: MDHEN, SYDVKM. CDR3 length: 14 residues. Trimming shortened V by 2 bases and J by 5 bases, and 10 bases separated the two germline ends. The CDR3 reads CASSLGLLHNEQFF. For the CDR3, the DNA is TGTGCCAGCAGTTTAGGACTATTACACAATGAGCAGTTCTTC.

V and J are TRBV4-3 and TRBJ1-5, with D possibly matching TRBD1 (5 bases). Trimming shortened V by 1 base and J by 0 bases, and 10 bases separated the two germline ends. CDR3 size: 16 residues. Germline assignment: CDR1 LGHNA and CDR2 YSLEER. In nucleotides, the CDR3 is TGCGCCAGCAGCCAAGTATGGGGGGGTAGCAATCAGCCCCAGCATTTT. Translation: CASSQVWGGSNQPQHF.

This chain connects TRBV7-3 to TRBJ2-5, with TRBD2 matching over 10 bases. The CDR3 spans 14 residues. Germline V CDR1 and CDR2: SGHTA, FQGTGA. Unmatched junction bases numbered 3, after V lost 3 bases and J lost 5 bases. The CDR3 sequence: CASSFLAGEETQYF. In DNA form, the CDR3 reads TGTGCCAGCAGCTTCCTAGCGGGAGAGGAGACCCAGTACTTC. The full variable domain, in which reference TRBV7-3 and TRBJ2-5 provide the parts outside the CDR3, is GAGVSQTPSNKVTEKGKYVELRCDPISGHTALYWYRQSLGQGPEFLIYFQGTGAADDSGLPNDRFFAVRPEGSVSTLKIQRTERGDSAVYLCASSFLAGEETQYFGPGTRLLVL.